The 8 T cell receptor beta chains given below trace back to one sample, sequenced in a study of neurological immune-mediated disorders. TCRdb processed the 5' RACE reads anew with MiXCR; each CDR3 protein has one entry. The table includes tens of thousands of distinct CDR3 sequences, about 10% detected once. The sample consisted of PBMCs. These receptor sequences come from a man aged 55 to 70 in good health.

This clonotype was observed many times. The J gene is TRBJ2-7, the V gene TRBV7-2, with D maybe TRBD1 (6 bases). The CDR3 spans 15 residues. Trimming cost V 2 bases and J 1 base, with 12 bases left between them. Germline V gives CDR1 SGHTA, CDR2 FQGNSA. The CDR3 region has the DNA TGTGCCAGCAGCTTAAGGGGGTCGGAGTCCTACGAGCAGTACTTC. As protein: CASSLRGSESYEQYF.

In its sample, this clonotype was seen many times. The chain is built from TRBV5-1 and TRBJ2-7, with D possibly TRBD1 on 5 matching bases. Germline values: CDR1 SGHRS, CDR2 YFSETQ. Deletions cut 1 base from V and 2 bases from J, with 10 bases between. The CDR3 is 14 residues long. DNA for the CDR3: TGCGCCAGCAGCTTGCAGGACACTACCTACGAGCAGTACTTC. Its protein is CASSLQDTTYEQYF.

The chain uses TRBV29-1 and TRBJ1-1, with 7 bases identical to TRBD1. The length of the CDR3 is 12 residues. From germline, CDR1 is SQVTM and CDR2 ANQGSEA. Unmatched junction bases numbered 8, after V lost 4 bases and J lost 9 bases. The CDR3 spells CSVVGQPGKAFF. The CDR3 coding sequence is TGCAGCGTTGTGGGACAGCCGGGGAAAGCTTTCTTT.

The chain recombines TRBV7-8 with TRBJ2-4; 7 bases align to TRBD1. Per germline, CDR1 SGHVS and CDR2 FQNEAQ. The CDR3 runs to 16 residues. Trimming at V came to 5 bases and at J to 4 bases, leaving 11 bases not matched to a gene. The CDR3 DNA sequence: TGTGCCAGCAGCAGGACAGGTCGGGTGGCAAAAAACATTCAGTACTTC. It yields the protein CASSRTGRVAKNIQYF.

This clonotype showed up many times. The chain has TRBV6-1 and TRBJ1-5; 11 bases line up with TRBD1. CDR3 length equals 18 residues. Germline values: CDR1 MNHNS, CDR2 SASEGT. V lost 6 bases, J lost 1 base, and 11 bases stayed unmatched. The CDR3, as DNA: TGTGCCAGCAGACCCGCCGGGACAGGGGGTGGAAGCAATCAGCCCCAGCATTTT. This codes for CASRPAGTGGGSNQPQHF.

The CDR3 DNA follows: TGTGCCAGCAGTTACTCGAATTCCCCCGATACGCAGTATTTT. Translated: CASSYSNSPDTQYF. The chain employs TRBV6-2 or TRBV6-3 and TRBJ2-3; no clear D. Germline CDR1 MNHEY, CDR2 SVGEGT. Trimming pared 0 bases from V and 6 bases from J, leaving 10 bases between. The length of the CDR3 is 14 residues.

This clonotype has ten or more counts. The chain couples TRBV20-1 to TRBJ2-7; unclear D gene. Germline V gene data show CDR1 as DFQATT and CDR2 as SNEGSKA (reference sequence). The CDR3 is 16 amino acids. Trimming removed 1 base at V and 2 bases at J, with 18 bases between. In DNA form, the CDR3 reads TGCAGTGCTAGAGGGCCAATATCAGGCCGGACCTACGAGCAGTACTTC. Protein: CSARGPISGRTYEQYF.

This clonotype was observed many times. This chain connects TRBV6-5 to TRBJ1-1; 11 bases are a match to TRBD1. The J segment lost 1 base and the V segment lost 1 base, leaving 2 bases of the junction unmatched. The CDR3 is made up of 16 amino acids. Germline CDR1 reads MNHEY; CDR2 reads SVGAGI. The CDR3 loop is CASSYWTGGANTEAFF. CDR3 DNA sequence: TGTGCCAGCAGTTACTGGACAGGGGGCGCGAACACTGAAGCTTTCTTT.